The rows below give T cell receptor beta chains drawn from one sample of a study of T cell responses to AZD1222 COVID-19 vaccine. Sequencing was performed with immunoSEQ multiplex PCR; in TCRdb, only in-frame clones are kept and a portion is missing. The data contain 100,000 to 120,000 clones, around 85% of them seen just once; the ten biggest clones take up roughly 4.8%. The source was peripheral blood, collected on day 0 of AZD1222 vaccination. The receptors were sampled from an adult in good health. Each CDR3 is given with its conserved first and last residue. D genes are given only for firm matches. Size is stated for part of the rows, as once, few or many counts, or as a class when the clone is expanded.

j_gene	v_gene	d_gene	abundance	CDR3aa	CDR3nt
TRBJ2-7	TRBV9	TRBD1	-	CASSKGVAGGIYEQYF	TGTGCCAGCAGCAAAGGAGTGGCAGGGGGTATCTACGAGCAGTACTTC
TRBJ1-2	TRBV7-2	TRBD1	-	CASSSRDRGRNYGYTF	TGTGCCAGCAGCTCCCGGGACAGGGGGCGTAACTATGGCTACACCTTC
TRBJ2-5	TRBV9	TRBD2	-	CASSVGSSGGQETQYF	TGTGCCAGCAGCGTAGGATCTAGCGGGGGGCAAGAGACCCAGTACTTC
TRBJ2-3	TRBV5-8	TRBD2	-	CASSLSAGGTDTQYF	TGTGCCAGCAGCTTGTCAGCGGGGGGCACAGATACGCAGTATTTT
TRBJ1-6	TRBV5-1	-	-	CASSLQTSGDYNSPLHF	TGCGCCAGCAGCTTACAGACGTCCGGGGACTATAATTCACCCCTCCACTTT
TRBJ2-7	TRBV5-4	-	few	CASSLSGTRTGEQYF	TGTGCCAGCAGCTTGTCCGGGACCCGTACGGGGGAGCAGTACTTC
TRBJ1-5	TRBV9	-	-	CASSVDGHSNQPQHF	TGTGCCAGCAGCGTGGACGGACATAGCAATCAGCCCCAGCATTTT
TRBJ1-2	TRBV19	TRBD1	-	CASRARGQGDGYTF	TGTGCCAGTAGAGCCAGGGGACAGGGAGATGGCTACACCTTC
TRBJ2-3	TRBV15	-	once	CATSTRQGRVADTQYF	TGTGCCACCAGCACTAGACAGGGGAGGGTCGCAGATACGCAGTATTTT
TRBJ2-2	TRBV30	-	few	CAWSHGNTGELFF	TGTGCCTGGAGTCACGGGAACACCGGGGAGCTGTTTTTT
TRBJ1-5	TRBV6-2/TRBV6-3	-	-	CASSYGGEGPQHF	TGTGCCAGCAGTTACGGTGGCGAAGGGCCCCAGCATTTT
TRBJ2-6	TRBV4-3	-	-	CASSRVANVLTF	TGCGCCAGCAGCCGGGTGGCCAACGTCCTGACTTTC
TRBJ1-2	TRBV28	-	-	CASSSAGAGGYTF	TGTGCCAGCAGTTCGGCGGGGGCGGGAGGCTACACCTTC
TRBJ2-1	TRBV7-9	TRBD1	once	CASSPTGQGGEQFF	TGTGCCAGCAGCCCTACCGGACAGGGAGGTGAGCAGTTCTTC
TRBJ2-6	TRBV5-1	-	-	CASSSGTLSSGANVLTF	TGCGCCAGCAGCTCAGGGACACTCAGCTCTGGGGCCAACGTCCTGACTTTC
TRBJ1-4	TRBV19	-	-	CASNIPGGSNEKLFF	TGTGCCAGTAACATTCCAGGCGGGTCGAATGAAAAACTGTTTTTT
TRBJ2-7	TRBV19	TRBD1	once	CASSIVGTGAYEQYF	TGTGCCAGTAGTATAGTAGGGACAGGTGCCTACGAGCAGTACTTC
TRBJ2-5	TRBV30	TRBD2	once	CAWSQRTRETQYF	TGTGCCTGGAGCCAGCGGACTAGAGAGACCCAGTACTTC
TRBJ1-2	TRBV28	-	once	CASSLVGTSPGYTF	TGTGCCAGCAGTCTTGTCGGGACATCTCCTGGCTACACCTTC
TRBJ2-1	TRBV18	TRBD1	-	CASSLMTGAVIENEQFF	TGTGCCAGCTCACTAATGACAGGGGCCGTAATTGAGAATGAGCAGTTCTTC
TRBJ1-2	TRBV6-5	-	few	CASSRGFYYGYTF	TGTGCCAGCTCGCGGGGATTCTATTATGGCTACACCTTC
TRBJ1-4	TRBV5-1	-	-	CASSPSGRSTNEKLFF	TGCGCCAGCTCCCCAAGTGGGCGATCAACTAATGAAAAACTGTTTTTT
TRBJ1-1	TRBV11-3	-	few	CASSLGRNTEAFF	TGTGCCAGCAGCTTAGGCAGGAACACTGAAGCTTTCTTT